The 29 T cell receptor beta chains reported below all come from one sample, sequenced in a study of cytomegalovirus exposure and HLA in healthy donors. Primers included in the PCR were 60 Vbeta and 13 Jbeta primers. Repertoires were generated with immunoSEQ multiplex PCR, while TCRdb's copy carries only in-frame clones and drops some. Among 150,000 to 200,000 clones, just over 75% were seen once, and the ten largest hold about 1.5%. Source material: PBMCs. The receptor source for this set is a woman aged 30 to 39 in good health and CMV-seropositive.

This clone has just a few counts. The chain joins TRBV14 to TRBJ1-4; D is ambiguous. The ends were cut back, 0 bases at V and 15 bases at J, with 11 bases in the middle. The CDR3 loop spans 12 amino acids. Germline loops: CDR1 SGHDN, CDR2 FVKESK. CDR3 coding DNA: TGTGCCAGCAGCCAAGACCCGCGGGTAATGTTTTTT. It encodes CASSQDPRVMFF.

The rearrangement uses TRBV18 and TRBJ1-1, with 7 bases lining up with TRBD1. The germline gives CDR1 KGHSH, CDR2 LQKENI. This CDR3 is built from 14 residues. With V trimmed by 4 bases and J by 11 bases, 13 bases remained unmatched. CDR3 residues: CASSLEDRSSVAFF. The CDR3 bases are TGTGCCAGCTCACTGGAGGACAGGTCTTCGGTCGCTTTCTTT.

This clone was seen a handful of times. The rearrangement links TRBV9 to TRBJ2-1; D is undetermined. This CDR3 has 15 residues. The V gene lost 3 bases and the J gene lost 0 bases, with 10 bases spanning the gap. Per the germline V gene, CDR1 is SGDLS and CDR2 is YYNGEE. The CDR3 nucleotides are TGTGCCAGCAGCGCGACGGAGAGCTCCTACAATGAGCAGTTCTTC. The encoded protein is CASSATESSYNEQFF.

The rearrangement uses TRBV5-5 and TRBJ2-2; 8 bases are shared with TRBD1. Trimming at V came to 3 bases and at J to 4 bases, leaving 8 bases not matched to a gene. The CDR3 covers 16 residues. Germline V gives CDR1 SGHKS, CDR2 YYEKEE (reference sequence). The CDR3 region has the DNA TGTGCCAGCAGCTGGAGGGAGACAGGGGTCACCGGGGAGCTGTTTTTT. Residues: CASSWRETGVTGELFF.

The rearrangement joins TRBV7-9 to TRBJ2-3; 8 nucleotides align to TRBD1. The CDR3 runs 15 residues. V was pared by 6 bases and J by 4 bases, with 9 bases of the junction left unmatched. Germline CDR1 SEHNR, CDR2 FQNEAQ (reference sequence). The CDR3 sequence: CASSSTGGIADTQYF. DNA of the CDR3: TGTGCCAGCAGTTCTACAGGGGGGATCGCAGATACGCAGTATTTT.

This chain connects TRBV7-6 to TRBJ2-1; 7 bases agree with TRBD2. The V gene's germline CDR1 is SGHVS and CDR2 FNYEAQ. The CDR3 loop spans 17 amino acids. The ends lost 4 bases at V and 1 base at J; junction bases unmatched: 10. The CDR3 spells CASSSFAGLSSYNEQFF. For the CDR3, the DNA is TGTGCCAGCAGCTCTTTCGCGGGACTATCTTCCTACAATGAGCAGTTCTTC.

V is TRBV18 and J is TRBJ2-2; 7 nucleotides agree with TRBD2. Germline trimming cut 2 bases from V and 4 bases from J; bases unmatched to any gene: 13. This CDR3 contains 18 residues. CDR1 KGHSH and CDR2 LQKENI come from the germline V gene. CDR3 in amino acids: CASSPGRKRDVGTGELFF. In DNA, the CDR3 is TGTGCCAGCTCACCAGGGAGAAAGCGGGACGTGGGCACCGGGGAGCTGTTTTTT.

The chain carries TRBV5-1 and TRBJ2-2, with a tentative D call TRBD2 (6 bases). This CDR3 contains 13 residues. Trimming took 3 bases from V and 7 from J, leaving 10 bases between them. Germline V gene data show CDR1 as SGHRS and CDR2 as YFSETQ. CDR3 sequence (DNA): TGCGCCAGCAGCTCGATGACTAGCGGGGAGCTGTTTTTT. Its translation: CASSSMTSGELFF.

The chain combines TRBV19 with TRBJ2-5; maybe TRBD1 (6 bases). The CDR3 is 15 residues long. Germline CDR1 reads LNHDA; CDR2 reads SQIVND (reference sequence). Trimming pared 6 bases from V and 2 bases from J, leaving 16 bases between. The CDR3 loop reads CASRRGGQGQETQYF. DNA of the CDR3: TGTGCCAGTAGACGAGGTGGGCAGGGGCAAGAGACCCAGTACTTC.

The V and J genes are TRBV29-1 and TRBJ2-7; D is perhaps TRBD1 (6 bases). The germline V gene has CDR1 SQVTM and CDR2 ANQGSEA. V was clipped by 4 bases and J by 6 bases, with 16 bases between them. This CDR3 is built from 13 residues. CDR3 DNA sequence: TGCAGCGTTGGAAGGAGCCGGGACATCGAGCAGTACTTC. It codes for CSVGRSRDIEQYF.

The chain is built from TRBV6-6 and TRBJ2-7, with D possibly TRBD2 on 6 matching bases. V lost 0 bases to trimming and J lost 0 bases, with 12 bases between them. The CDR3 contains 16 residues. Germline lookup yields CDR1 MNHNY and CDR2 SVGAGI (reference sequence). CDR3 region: CASSYSSDGSSYEQYF. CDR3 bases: TGTGCCAGCAGTTACTCGAGTGACGGGAGCTCCTACGAGCAGTACTTC.

The DNA of the CDR3 is TGTGCCAGCAGTTACAACCGGGGCGGGATAAGCAATGAGCAGTTCTTC. Translation: CASSYNRGGISNEQFF. This chain links TRBV6-5 with TRBJ2-1, with D tentatively TRBD2 (6 bases). The CDR3 contains 16 residues. Germline V lookup: CDR1 MNHEY, CDR2 SVGAGI. V was trimmed by 2 bases and J by 6 bases, leaving 17 bases between them.

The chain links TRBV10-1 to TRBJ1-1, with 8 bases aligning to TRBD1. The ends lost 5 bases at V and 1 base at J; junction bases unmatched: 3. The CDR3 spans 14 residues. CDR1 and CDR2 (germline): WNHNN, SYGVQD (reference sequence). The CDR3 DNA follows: TGCGCCAGCAGTTTCGGACAGGGGAACACTGAAGCTTTCTTT. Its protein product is CASSFGQGNTEAFF.

DNA of the CDR3: TGTGCCAGCAGCTTTAAACGGGAGTTGGGCAATGAGCAGTTCTTC. It yields the protein CASSFKRELGNEQFF. The chain combines TRBV5-4 with TRBJ2-1, with D maybe TRBD2 (6 bases). The CDR3 spans 15 residues. From germline, CDR1 is SGHNT and CDR2 YYREEE (reference sequence). V lost 2 bases, J lost 6 bases, and 15 bases lay in between.

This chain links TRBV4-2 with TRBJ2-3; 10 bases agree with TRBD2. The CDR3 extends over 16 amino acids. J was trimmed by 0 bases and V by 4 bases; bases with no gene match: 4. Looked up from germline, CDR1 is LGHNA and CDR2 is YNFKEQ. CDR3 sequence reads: CASSRIAGGSTDTQYF. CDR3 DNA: TGTGCCAGCAGCCGTATAGCGGGAGGAAGCACAGATACGCAGTATTTT.

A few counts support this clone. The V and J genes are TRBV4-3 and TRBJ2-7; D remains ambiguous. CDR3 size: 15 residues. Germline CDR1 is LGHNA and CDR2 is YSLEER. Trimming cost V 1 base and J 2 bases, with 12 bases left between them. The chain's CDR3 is CASSQAGASTYEQYF. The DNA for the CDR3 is TGCGCCAGCAGCCAAGCAGGTGCGTCCACCTACGAGCAGTACTTC.

CDR3 loop: CASSLVETQYF. CDR3 DNA: TGCGCCAGCAGCTTGGTCGAGACGCAGTATTTT. The rearrangement joins TRBV5-1 to TRBJ2-3; unclear D gene. V was pared by 0 bases and J by 9 bases, with 5 bases between. This CDR3 comprises 11 residues. The germline V gene has CDR1 SGHRS and CDR2 YFSETQ.

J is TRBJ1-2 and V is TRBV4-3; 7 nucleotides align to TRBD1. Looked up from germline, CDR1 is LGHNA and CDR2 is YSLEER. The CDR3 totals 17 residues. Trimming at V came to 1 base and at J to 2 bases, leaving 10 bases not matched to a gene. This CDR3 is CASSQGTYDRANYGYTF. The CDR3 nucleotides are TGCGCCAGCAGCCAAGGAACTTATGACAGGGCGAACTATGGCTACACCTTC.

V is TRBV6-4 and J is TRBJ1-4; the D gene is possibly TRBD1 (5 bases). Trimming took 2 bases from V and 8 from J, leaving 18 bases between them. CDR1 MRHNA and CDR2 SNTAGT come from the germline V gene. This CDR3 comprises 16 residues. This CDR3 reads CASSDMAGPVGEKLFF. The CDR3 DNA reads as TGTGCCAGCAGTGACATGGCAGGGCCGGTCGGCGAAAAACTGTTTTTT.

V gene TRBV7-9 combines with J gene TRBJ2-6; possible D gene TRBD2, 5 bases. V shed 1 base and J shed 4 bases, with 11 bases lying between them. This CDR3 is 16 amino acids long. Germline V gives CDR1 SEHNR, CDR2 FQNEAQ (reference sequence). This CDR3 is CASSLGRISGANVLTF. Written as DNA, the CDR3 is TGTGCCAGCAGCTTAGGGAGGATTTCCGGGGCCAACGTCCTGACTTTC.

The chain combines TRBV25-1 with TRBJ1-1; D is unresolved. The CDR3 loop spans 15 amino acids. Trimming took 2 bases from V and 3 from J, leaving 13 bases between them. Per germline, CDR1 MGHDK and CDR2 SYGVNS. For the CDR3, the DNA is TGTGCCAGCAGTGAACCCTCGGACGGGGACACTGAAGCTTTCTTT. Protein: CASSEPSDGDTEAFF.

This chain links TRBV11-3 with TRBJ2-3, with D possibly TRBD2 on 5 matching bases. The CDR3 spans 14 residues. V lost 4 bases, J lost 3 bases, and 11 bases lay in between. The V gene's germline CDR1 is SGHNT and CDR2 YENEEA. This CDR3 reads CASSSRAGTDTQYF. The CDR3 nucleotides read TGTGCCAGCAGCTCGCGGGCAGGAACAGATACGCAGTATTTT.

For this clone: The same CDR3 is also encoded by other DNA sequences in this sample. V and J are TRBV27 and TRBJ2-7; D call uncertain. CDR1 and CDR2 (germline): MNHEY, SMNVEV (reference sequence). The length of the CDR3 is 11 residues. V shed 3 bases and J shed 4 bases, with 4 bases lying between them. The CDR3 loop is CASSFGYEQYF. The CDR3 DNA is TGTGCCAGCAGTTTCGGTTACGAGCAGTACTTC.

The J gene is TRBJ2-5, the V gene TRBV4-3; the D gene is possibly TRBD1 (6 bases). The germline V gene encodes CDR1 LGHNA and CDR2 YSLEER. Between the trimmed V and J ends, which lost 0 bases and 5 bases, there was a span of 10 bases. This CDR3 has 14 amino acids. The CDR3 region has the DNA TGCGCCAGCAGCCAAGATGAGAGGGGGGAGACCCAGTACTTC. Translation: CASSQDERGETQYF.

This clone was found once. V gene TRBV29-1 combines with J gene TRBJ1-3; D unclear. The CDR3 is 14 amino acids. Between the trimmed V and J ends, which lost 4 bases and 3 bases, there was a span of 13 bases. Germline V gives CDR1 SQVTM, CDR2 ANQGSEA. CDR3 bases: TGCAGCGTTGCGGGAGGGTATAGTGGAAACACCATATATTTT. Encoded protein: CSVAGGYSGNTIYF.

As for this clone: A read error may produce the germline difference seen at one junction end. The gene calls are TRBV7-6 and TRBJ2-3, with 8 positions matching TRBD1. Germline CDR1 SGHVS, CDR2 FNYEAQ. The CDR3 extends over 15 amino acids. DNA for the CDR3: TGTACCAGCAGAAAAGGACAGGGCTTTTCAGATACGCAGTATTTT. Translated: CTSRKGQGFSDTQYF.

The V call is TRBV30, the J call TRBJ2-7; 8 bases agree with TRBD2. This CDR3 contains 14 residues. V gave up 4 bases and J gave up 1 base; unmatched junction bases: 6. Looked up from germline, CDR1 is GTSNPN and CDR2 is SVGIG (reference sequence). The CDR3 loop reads CAWNPREGSYEQYF. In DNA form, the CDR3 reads TGTGCCTGGAACCCCCGGGAGGGGTCCTACGAGCAGTACTTC. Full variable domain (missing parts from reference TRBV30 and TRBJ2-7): SQTIHQWPATLVQPVGSPLSLECTVEGTSNPNLYWYRQAAGRGLQLLFYSVGIGQISSEVPQNLSASRPQDRQFILSSKKLLLSDSGFYLCAWNPREGSYEQYFGPGTRLTVT.

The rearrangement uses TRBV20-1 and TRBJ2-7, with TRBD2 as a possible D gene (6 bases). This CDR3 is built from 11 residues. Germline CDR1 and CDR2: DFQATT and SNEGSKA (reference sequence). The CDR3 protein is CSALAIYEQYF. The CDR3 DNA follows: TGCAGCGCACTAGCAATCTACGAGCAGTACTTC.

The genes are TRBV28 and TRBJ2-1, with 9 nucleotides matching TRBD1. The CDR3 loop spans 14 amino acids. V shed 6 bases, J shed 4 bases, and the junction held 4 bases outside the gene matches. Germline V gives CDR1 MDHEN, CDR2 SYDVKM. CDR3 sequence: CASRRDRAYNEQFF. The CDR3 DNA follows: TGTGCCAGCAGAAGGGACAGGGCTTACAATGAGCAGTTCTTC.